The present TCR beta chain was sequenced within a study of T cell responses to AZD1222 COVID-19 vaccine. The overall study: Doses given second, at about 4 or about 12 weeks, were pooled. Whole-study results and caveats: A reported finding is that nearly half of spike-specific TCRs target unmutated variant regions. Only 5 or 6 people who got AZD1222 tested seropositive at baseline. Donors in the cohort were predominantly white British and more often female, and clonal diversity was possibly underestimated.

The table came from immunoSEQ multiplex PCR; TCRdb's copy has only in-frame clones and leaves some out. The sample lists some 86,000 clones; almost 80% were seen once. The CDR3 runs to 16 residues. The ends lost 1 base at V and 1 base at J; junction bases unmatched: 4. Germline CDR1 and CDR2: KGHSH and LQKENI. This clone was seen more than once but under ten times. Its antigen is unknown. The chain has TRBV18 and TRBJ1-5; 7 nucleotides agree with TRBD1. Here the sequenced sample was peripheral blood, taken on day 0 of AZD1222 vaccination. The TCR was taken from an adult in good health. CDR3 bases: TGTGCCAGCTCACCACAGGGGGCAGGGAGCAATCAGCCCCAGCATTTT. Its translation is CASSPQGAGSNQPQHF.